A single sample is the source of the 10 T cell receptor beta chains below, sequenced in a study of identifying expanded T cells in peripheral blood. TCRdb's table, derived via immunoSEQ multiplex PCR, lists solely in-frame clones and lacks some. The table includes about 130,000 clones, about 88% detected once. Sequencing was done on a sample of blood. These receptor sequences come from a person between 18 and 75 years old in good health.

About this clone itself: Other nucleotide sequences from this sample produce the same CDR3. The J gene is TRBJ1-3, the V gene TRBV5-6; no reliable D call. The CDR3 totals 14 residues. V lost 2 bases to trimming and J lost 0 bases, with 6 bases between them. Germline CDR1 is SGHDT and CDR2 is YYEEEE. CDR3 residues: CASSFRSSGNTIYF. CDR3 nucleotide sequence: TGTGCCAGCAGCTTCCGGAGCTCTGGAAACACCATATATTTT.

The rearrangement links TRBV19 to TRBJ2-7; a possible D gene is TRBD2 (5 bases). The CDR3 runs to 13 residues. Trimming removed 3 bases from V and 4 bases from J, with 10 bases in between. CDR1 is LNHDA, CDR2 SQIVND, per germline (reference sequence). CDR3 sequence (DNA): TGTGCCAGTAGTATTGAGAGGGAATACGAGCAGTACTTC. Protein sequence: CASSIEREYEQYF.

The J gene is TRBJ2-1, the V gene TRBV5-1, with 7 bases matching TRBD2. The V and J ends lost 0 bases and 3 bases, in that order; junction bases with no gene match: 3. There are 15 residues in the CDR3. CDR1 SGHRS and CDR2 YFSETQ come from the germline V gene. This CDR3 reads CASSLALASYNEQFF. As DNA, the CDR3 is TGCGCCAGCAGCTTGGCACTAGCGAGCTACAATGAGCAGTTCTTC.

In this sample, this clone turned up once. The V call is TRBV21-1, the J call TRBJ1-1; the table's D call, TRBD1, has no DNA check behind it. TRBV21-1 is a recognized pseudogene. This CDR3 is 13 amino acids long. CDR3 coding DNA: TGTGCCAGCAGCACCCAAGGGGCAGTTGAAGCTTTCTTT. Translating it yields CASSTQGAVEAFF.

The chain links TRBV7-2 to TRBJ2-7; D might be TRBD1 (6 bases). There are 14 residues in the CDR3. Germline V gene lookup returns CDR1 SGHTA and CDR2 FQGNSA. Trimming removed 4 bases from V and 2 bases from J, with 12 bases in between. In DNA form, the CDR3 reads TGTGCCAGCAGCTCCTCCGGGACAACCTACGAGCAGTACTTC. This encodes CASSSSGTTYEQYF.

The chain carries TRBV25-1 and TRBJ1-1, with 7 bases aligning to TRBD1. The CDR3 is 13 amino acids. From germline, CDR1 is MGHDK and CDR2 SYGVNS. With 7 bases clipped from V and 10 bases from J, the junction kept 12 bases outside the gene matches. This CDR3 reads CASTETGAGAAFF. The CDR3 nucleotides are TGTGCCAGCACCGAAACAGGGGCAGGGGCAGCTTTCTTT. The variable domain in full, completed from reference TRBV25-1 and TRBJ1-1, reads EADIYQTPRYLVIGTGKKITLECSQTMGHDKMYWYQQDPGMELHLIHYSYGVNSTEKGDLSSESTVSRIRTEHFPLTLESARPSHTSQYLCASTETGAGAAFFGQGTRLTVV.

The chain has TRBV6-5 and TRBJ1-3; 7 nucleotides line up with TRBD1. Trimming at V came to 4 bases and at J to 3 bases, leaving 9 bases not matched to a gene. This CDR3 spans 16 amino acids. The germline gives CDR1 MNHEY, CDR2 SVGAGI. The CDR3 nucleotides are TGTGCCAGCAGTTTACGTCCGGGACAGTTTGGAAACACCATATATTTT. Translated: CASSLRPGQFGNTIYF.

The chain is built from TRBV4-1 and TRBJ2-1; 14 bases line up with TRBD2. Germline loops: CDR1 MGHRA, CDR2 YSYEKL. The CDR3 is 17 amino acids. V shed 3 bases, J shed 1 base, and the junction held 2 bases outside the gene matches. The CDR3 DNA is TGCGCCAGCAGCCATCGACTAGCGGGAGGGTCCTACAATGAGCAGTTCTTC. Its translation is CASSHRLAGGSYNEQFF.

V gene TRBV5-1 combines with J gene TRBJ2-3; TRBD2 aligns across 11 bases. The J segment lost 5 bases and the V segment lost 3 bases, leaving 8 bases of the junction unmatched. Germline CDR1 reads SGHRS; CDR2 reads YFSETQ. The CDR3 is 16 amino acids. This chain's CDR3 is CASSSTIAGGGDTQYF. DNA for the CDR3: TGCGCCAGCAGCTCAACTATAGCGGGAGGGGGAGATACGCAGTATTTT.

V and J are TRBV5-1 and TRBJ2-7, with TRBD2 identical over 14 bases. Germline loops: CDR1 SGHRS, CDR2 YFSETQ. The trim removed 4 bases at V and 6 bases at J, leaving 3 bases unmatched. This CDR3 is 14 amino acids long. The CDR3 reads CASSRTSGRPEQYF. The CDR3 DNA is TGCGCCAGCAGCCGGACTAGCGGGAGGCCCGAGCAGTACTTC.